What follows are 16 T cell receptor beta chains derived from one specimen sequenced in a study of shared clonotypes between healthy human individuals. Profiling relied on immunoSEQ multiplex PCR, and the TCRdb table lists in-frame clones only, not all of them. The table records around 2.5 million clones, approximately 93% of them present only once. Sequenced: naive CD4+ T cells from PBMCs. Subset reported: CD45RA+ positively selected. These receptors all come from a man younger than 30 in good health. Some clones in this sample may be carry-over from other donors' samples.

CDR3 region: CASSLAYGRGVVRGANVLTF. The CDR3 DNA reads TGTGCCAGCAGCTTAGCCTATGGCAGGGGAGTAGTCCGAGGGGCCAACGTCCTGACTTTC. This chain connects TRBV7-2 to TRBJ2-6, with a weak D call TRBD1 (6 bases). V dropped 0 bases and J dropped 4 bases, with 22 bases sitting between them. CDR3 length equals 20 residues. Germline V gene sequence: CDR1 SGHTA, CDR2 FQGNSA.

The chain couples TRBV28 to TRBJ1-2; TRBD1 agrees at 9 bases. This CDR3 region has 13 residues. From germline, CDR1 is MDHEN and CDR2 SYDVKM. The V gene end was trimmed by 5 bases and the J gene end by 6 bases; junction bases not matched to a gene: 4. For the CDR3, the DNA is TGTGCCAGCAGTCCGGGACAGGGAAATGGCTACACCTTC. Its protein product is CASSPGQGNGYTF.

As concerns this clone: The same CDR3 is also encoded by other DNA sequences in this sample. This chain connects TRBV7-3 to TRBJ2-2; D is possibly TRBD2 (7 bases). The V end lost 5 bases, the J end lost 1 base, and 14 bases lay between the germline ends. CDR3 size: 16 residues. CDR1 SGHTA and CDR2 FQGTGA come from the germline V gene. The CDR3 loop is CASSLRGQGNTGELFF. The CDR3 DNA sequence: TGTGCCAGCAGCCTGCGGGGGCAGGGGAACACCGGGGAGCTGTTTTTT.

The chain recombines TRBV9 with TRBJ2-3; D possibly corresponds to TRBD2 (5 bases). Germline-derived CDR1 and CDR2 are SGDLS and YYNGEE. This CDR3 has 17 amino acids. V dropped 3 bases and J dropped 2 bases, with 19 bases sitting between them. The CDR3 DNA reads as TGTGCCAGCAGCGAATACCCCGGGCTAGCCCTCACAGATACGCAGTATTTT. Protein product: CASSEYPGLALTDTQYF.

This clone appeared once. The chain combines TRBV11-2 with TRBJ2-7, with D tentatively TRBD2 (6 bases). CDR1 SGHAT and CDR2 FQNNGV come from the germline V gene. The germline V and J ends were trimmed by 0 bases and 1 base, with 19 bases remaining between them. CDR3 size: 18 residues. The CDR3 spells CASSLEGGAGPLSYEQYF. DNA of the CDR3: TGTGCCAGCAGCTTAGAGGGCGGGGCCGGACCCCTTTCCTACGAGCAGTACTTC.

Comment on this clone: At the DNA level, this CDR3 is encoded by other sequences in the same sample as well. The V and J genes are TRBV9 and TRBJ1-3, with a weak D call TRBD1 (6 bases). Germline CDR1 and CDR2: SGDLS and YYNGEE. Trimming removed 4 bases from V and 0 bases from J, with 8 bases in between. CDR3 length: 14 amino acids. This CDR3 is CASSRGDSGNTIYF. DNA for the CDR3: TGTGCCAGCAGCAGGGGGGACTCTGGAAACACCATATATTTT.

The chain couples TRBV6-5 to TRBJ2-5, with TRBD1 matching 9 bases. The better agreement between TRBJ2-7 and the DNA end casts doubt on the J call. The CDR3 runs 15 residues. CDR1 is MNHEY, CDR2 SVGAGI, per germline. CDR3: CASRDTGGANYEQYF. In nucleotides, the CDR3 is TGTGCCAGCAGGGATACAGGGGGCGCAAACTACGAGCAGTACTTC.

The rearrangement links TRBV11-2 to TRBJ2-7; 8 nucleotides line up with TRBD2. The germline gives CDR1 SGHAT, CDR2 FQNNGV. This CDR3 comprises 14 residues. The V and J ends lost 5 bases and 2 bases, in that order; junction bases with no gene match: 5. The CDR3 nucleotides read TGTGCCAGCAGCCGACTAGCGCCTACCTACGAGCAGTACTTC. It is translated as CASSRLAPTYEQYF.

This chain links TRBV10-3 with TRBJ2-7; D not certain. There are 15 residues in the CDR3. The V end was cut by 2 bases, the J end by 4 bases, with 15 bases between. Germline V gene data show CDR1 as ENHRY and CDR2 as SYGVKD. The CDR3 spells CAISEGDASLYEQYF. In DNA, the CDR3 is TGTGCCATCAGTGAGGGAGACGCTTCATTGTACGAGCAGTACTTC.

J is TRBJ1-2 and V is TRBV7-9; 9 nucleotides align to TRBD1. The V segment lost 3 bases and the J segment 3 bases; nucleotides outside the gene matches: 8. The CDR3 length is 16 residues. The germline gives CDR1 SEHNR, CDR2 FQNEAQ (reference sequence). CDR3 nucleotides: TGTGCCAGCAGCTTTATTACAGGGGGCGTAGACTATGGCTACACCTTC. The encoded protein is CASSFITGGVDYGYTF. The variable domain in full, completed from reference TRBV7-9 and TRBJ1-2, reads DTGVSQNPRHKITKRGQNVTFRCDPISEHNRLYWYRQTLGQGPEFLTYFQNEAQLEKSRLLSDRFSAERPKGSFSTLEIQRTEQGDSAMYLCASSFITGGVDYGYTFGSGTRLTVV.

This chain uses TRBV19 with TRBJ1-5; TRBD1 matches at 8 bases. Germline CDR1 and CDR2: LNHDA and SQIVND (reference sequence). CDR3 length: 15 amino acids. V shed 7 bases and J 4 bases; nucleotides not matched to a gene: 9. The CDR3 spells CASTVTGVLNQPQHF. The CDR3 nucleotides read TGTGCCAGTACCGTGACAGGGGTACTAAATCAGCCCCAGCATTTT.

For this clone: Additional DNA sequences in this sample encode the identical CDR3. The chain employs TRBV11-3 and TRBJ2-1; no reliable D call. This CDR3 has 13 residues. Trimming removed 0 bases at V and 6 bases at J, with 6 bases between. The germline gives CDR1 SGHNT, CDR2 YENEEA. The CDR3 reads CASSLDLGNEQFF. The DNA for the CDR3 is TGTGCCAGCAGCTTAGATCTAGGCAATGAGCAGTTCTTC.

The chain's CDR3 is CASSQSTGTGGYEQYF. CDR3 nucleotides: TGTGCCAGCAGCCAGTCAACCGGGACAGGGGGCTACGAGCAGTACTTC. The V call is TRBV4-2, the J call TRBJ2-5; 11 bases fit TRBD1. The J call may be faulty, since TRBJ2-7 better matches the DNA end. Germline CDR1 and CDR2: LGHNA and YNFKEQ. The CDR3 totals 16 residues.

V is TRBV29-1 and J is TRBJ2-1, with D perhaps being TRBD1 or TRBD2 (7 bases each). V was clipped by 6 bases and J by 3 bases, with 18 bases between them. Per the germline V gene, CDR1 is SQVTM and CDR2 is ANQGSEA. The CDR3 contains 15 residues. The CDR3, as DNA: TGCAGCGTGGGCAGGGGGGGCTATGACTACAATGAGCAGTTCTTC. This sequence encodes CSVGRGGYDYNEQFF.

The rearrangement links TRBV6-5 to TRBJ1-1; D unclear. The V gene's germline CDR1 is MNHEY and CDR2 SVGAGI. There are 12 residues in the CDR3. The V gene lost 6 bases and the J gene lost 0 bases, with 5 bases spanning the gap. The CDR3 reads CASRNLNTEAFF. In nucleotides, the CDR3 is TGTGCCAGCAGAAACCTGAACACTGAAGCTTTCTTT.

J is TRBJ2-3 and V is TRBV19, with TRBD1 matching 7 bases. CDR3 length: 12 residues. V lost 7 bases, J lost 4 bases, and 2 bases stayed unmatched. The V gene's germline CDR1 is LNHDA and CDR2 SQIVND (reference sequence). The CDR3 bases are TGTGCCAGTAACGACAGGGCAGATACGCAGTATTTT. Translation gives CASNDRADTQYF.